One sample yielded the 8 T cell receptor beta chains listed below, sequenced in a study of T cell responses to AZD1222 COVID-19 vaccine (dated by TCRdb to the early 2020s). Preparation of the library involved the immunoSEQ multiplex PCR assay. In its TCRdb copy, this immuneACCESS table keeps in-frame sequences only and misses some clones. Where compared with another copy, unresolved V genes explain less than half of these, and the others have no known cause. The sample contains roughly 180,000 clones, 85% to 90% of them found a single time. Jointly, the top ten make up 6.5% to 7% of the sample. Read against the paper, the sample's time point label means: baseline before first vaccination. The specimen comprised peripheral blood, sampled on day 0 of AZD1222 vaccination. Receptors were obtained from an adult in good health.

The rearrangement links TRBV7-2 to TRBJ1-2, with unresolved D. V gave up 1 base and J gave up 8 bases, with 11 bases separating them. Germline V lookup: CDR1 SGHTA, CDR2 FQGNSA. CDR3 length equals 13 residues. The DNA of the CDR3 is TGTGCCAGCAGCTTAGTCCCGGGTGAGGGCTACACCTTC. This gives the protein CASSLVPGEGYTF.

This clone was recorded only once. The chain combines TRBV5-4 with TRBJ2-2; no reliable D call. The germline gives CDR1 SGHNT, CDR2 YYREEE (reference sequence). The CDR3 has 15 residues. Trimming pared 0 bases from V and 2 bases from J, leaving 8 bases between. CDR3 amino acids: CASSLDSRNTGELFF. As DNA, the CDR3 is TGTGCCAGCAGCTTGGACAGTCGAAACACCGGGGAGCTGTTTTTT. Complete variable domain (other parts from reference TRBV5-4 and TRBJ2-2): ETGVTQSPTHLIKTRGQQVTLRCSSQSGHNTVSWYQQALGQGPQFIFQYYREEENGRGNFPPRFSGLQFPNYSSELNVNALELDDSALYLCASSLDSRNTGELFFGEGSRLTVL.

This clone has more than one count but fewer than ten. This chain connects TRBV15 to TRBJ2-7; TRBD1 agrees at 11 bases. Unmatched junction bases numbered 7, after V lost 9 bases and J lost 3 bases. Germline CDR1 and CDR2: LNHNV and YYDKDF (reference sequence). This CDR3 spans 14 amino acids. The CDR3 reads CATRPGTGGYEQYF. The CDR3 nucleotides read TGTGCCACTCGCCCCGGGACAGGGGGCTACGAGCAGTACTTC.

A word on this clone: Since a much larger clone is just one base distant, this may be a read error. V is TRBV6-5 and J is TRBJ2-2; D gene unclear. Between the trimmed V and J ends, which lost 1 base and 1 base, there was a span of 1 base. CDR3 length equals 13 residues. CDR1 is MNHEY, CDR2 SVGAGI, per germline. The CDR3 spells CASSYWNTGELFF. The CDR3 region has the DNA TGTGCCAGCAGTTACTGGAACACCGGGGAGCTGTTTTTT.

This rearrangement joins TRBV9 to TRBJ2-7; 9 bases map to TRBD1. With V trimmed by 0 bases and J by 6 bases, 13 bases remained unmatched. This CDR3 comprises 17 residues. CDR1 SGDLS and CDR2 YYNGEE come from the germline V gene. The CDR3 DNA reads TGTGCCAGCAGCGTAGGGTCCCGAGGACAGGGGATTGCCGAGCAGTACTTC. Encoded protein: CASSVGSRGQGIAEQYF.

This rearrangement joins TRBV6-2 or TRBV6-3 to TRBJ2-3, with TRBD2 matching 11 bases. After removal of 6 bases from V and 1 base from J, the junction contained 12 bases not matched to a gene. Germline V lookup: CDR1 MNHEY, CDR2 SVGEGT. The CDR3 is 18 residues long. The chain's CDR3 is CASSGAVAGGLRTDTQYF. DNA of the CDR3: TGTGCCAGCAGCGGCGCGGTAGCGGGGGGGCTTCGCACAGATACGCAGTATTTT.

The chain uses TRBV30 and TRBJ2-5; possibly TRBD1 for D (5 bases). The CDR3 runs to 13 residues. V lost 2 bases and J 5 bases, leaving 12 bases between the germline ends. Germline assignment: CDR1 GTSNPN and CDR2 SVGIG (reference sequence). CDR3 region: CAWSPGQLETQYF. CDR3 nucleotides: TGTGCCTGGAGTCCAGGACAATTGGAGACCCAGTACTTC.

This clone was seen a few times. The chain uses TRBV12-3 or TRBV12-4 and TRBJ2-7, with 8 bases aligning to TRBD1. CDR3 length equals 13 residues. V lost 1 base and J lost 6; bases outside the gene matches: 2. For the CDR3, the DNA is TGTGCCAGCAGTTTAGGAGGACAGGGCGAGCAGTACTTC. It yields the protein CASSLGGQGEQYF.